This T cell receptor (beta chain) was profiled in a study of cytomegalovirus exposure and HLA in healthy donors. A note on this clone: What it binds is not known.

Study outcomes and limitations: Reportedly, cytomegalovirus status was diagnosed with high sensitivity and specificity. Rarity marked most TCR sequences, yet some public TCRs occurred in many donors. Productive rates of about 87% or about 30% were seen for most TCR beta V segments in an earlier analysis.

Amplification used 60 Vbeta primers and 13 Jbeta primers. The protocol was immunoSEQ multiplex PCR, while the TCRdb copy is restricted to in-frame clones and leaves out a portion. The sample lists 130,000 or so clones; around 80% were seen once. Trimming pared 1 base from V and 10 bases from J, leaving 20 bases between. This CDR3 is 16 amino acids long. CDR1 and CDR2 from the germline V gene are MNHNS and SASEGT. The specimen was PBMCs. The receptor comes from a man aged 30-40 years in good health and CMV-seronegative. The gene calls are TRBV6-1 and TRBJ2-1, with a possible D match to TRBD2 (7 bases). Written as DNA, the CDR3 is TGTGCCAGCAGTGAAGAAAGTGGGGGGGGGACAATAGAGCAGTTCTTC. Protein: CASSEESGGGTIEQFF.